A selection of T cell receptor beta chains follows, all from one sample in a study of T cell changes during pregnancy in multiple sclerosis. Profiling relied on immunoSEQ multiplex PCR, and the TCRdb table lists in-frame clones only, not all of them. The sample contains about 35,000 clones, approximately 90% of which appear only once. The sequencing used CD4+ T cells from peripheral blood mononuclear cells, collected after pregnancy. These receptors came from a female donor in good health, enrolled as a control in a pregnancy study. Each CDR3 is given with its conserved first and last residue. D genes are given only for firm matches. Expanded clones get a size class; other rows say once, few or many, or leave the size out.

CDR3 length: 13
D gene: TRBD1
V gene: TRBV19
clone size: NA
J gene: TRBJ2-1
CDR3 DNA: TGTGCCAGTAGGAGGGACAGGGTCAATGAGCAGTTCTTC
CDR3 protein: CASRRDRVNEQFF

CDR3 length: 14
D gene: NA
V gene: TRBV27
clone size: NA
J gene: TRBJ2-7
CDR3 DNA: TGTGCCAGCAGTCCGGTGGGGGGGCCCTACGAGCAGTACTTC
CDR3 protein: CASSPVGGPYEQYF

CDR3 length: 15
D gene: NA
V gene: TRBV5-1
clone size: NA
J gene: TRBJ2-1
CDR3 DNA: TGCGCCAGCAGCTTGATTCAGGGGCGCTACAATGAGCAGTTCTTC
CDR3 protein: CASSLIQGRYNEQFF

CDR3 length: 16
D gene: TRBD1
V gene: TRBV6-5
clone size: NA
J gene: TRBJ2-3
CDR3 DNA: TGTGCCAGCAGTTACTCACTAGGACAGGGTGAAGATACGCAGTATTTT
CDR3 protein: CASSYSLGQGEDTQYF

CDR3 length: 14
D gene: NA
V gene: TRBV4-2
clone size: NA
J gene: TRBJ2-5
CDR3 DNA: TGTGCCAGCAGCCAACGAAGGGAGCAAGAGACCCAGTACTTC
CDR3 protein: CASSQRREQETQYF

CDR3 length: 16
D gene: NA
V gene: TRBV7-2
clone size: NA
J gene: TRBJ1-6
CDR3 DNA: TGTGCCAGCAGCTTAACGGGGTTGGCCTATAATTCACCCCTCCACTTT
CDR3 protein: CASSLTGLAYNSPLHF

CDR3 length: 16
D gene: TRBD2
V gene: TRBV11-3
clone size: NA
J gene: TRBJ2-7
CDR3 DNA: TGTGCCAGCAGCCCCGGCGGGGAGCGGGGCTCCTACGAGCAGTACTTC
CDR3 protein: CASSPGGERGSYEQYF

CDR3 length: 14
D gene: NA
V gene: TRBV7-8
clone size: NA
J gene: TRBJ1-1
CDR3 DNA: TGTGCCAGCAGCTTAGTATCAGGGAACACTGAAGCTTTCTTT
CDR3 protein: CASSLVSGNTEAFF

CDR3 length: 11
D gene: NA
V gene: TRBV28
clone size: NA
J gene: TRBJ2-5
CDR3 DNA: TGTGCCAGCAGTTTGAGGGAGACCCAGTACTTC
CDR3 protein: CASSLRETQYF

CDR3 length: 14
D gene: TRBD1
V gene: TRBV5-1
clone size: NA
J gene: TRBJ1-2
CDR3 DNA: TGCGCCAGCAGCTCCGGGACAGGGGTGTATGGCTACACCTTC
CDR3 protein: CASSSGTGVYGYTF

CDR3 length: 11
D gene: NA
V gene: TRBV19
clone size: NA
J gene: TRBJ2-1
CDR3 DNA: TGTGCCAGTAGTATGAGGTCGGTGCAGTTCTTC
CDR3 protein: CASSMRSVQFF

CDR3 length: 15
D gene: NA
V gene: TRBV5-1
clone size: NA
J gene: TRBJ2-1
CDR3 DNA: TGCGCCAGCAGCTTGGCCACAGGGAGCTACAATGAGCAGTTCTTC
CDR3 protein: CASSLATGSYNEQFF

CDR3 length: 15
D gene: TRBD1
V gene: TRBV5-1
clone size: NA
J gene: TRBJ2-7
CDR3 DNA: TGCGCCAGCAGCGAAGACAGGGGTGCCGCCTACGAGCAGTACTTC
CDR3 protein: CASSEDRGAAYEQYF

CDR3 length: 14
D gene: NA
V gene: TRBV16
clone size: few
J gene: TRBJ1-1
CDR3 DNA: TGTGCCAGCAGCCAATCTGGGGCCCATGGTGAAGCTTTCTTT
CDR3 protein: CASSQSGAHGEAFF

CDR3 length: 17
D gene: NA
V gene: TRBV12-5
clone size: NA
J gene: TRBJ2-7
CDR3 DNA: TGTGCTAGTGGTTTGGCCGCGGGGGACAGGTCCACCTACGAGCAGTACTTC
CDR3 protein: CASGLAAGDRSTYEQYF

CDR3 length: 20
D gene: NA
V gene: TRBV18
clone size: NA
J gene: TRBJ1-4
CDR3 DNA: TGTGCCAGCTCACCACTACGGGGGTCCATGGGAGCGGCAACTAATGAAAAACTGTTTTTT
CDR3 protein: CASSPLRGSMGAATNEKLFF

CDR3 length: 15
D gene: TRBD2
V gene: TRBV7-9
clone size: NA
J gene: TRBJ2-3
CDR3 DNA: TGTGCCAGCAGCCTGCTAGCGGGAGGAGAAGATACGCAGTATTTT
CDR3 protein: CASSLLAGGEDTQYF

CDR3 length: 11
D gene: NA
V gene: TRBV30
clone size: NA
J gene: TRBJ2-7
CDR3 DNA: TGTGCCTGGAGTAGCAGGGACGAGCAGTACTTC
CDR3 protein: CAWSSRDEQYF

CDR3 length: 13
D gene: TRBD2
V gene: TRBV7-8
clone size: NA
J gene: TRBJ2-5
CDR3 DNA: TGTGCCAGCAGCCCCGGGGGGGGAAAGACCCAGTACTTC
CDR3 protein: CASSPGGGKTQYF

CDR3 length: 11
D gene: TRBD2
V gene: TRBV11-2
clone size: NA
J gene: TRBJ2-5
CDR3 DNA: TGTGCCAGCAGCGCTTCTAGCGGGGCGGACTTC
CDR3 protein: CASSASSGADF

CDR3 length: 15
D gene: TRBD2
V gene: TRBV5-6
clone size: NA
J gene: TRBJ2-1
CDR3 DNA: TGTGCCTATAGCGGGAGGAAGGGGCCCTACAATGAGCAGTTCTTC
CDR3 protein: CAYSGRKGPYNEQFF

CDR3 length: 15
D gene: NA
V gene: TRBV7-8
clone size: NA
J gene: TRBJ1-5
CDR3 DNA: TGTGCCAGCAGCCCCGACAGGAACCTCAATCAGCCCCAGCATTTT
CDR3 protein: CASSPDRNLNQPQHF

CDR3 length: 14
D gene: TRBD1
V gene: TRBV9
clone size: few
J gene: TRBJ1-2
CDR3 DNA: TGTGCCAGCAGCGCCTCGACAGGGAACTATGGCTACACCTTC
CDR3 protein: CASSASTGNYGYTF

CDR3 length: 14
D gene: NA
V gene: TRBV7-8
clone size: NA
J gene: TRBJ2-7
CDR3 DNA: TGTGCCAGCAGTCCCTCCCCAGTGTTGTACGAGCAGTACTTC
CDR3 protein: CASSPSPVLYEQYF

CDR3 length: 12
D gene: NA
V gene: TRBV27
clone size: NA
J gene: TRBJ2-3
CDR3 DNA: TGTGCCAGCAGTCACTTCACAGATACGCAGTATTTT
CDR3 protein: CASSHFTDTQYF

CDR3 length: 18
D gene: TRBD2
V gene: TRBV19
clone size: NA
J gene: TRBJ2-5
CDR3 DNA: TGTGCCAGTAGTACCCACAGACTAGCGGGGGCCCTCGGGGAGACCCAGTACTTC
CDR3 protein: CASSTHRLAGALGETQYF

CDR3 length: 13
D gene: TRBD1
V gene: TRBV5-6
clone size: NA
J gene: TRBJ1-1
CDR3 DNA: TGTGCCAGCAGTTTACAGGGGTTCGGTGAAGCTTTCTTT
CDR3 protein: CASSLQGFGEAFF

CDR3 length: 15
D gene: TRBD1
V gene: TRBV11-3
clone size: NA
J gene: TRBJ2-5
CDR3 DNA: TGTGCCAGCAGCTTGGGCAGGGGGCGACAAGAGACCCAGTACTTC
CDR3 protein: CASSLGRGRQETQYF

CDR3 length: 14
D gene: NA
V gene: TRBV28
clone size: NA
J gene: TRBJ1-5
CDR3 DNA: TGTGCCAGCAGTTTAATACAGGGCAATCAGCCCCAGCATTTT
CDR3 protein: CASSLIQGNQPQHF

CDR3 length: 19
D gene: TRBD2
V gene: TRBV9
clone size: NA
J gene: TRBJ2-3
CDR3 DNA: TGTGCCAGCAGCGTAGCTACCAAGACTAGCGGGTTAGTGGCAGATACGCAGTATTTT
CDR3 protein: CASSVATKTSGLVADTQYF

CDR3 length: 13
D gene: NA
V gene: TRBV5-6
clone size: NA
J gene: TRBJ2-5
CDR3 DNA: TGTGCCAGCAGCTTGAGGGACATGAAGACCCAGTACTTC
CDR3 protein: CASSLRDMKTQYF

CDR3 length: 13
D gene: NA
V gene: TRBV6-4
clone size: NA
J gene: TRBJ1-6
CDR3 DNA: TGTGCCAGCAGTGACTCGACAAATTCACCCCTCCACTTT
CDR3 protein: CASSDSTNSPLHF